These T cell receptor beta chains were read from a single sample in a study of human T cells and chemical hapten exposure. Via MiXCR, TCRdb re-called the RACE reads, giving one row per CDR3 protein. Here the sample spans 75,000 to 100,000 distinct CDR3 sequences, 9.5% to 15% being singletons. The specimen comprised whole blood, sampled in connection with sensitization to the hapten diphenylcyclopropenone (DPC). These receptors were taken from a woman between 35 and 50 years old with alopecia areata. Some clones in this sample may be carry-over from other donors' samples. Each CDR3 is given with its conserved first and last residue. A D gene is named only where the DNA matches it firmly. The size entry is marked missing in some rows and otherwise reads once, few, many or a size class.

d_gene,abundance,v_gene,len,j_gene,CDR3aa,CDR3nt
NA,few,TRBV29-1,13,TRBJ2-7,CSVEGGGSYEQYF,TGCAGCGTTGAGGGAGGGGGCTCCTACGAGCAGTACTTC
NA,NA,TRBV5-1,17,TRBJ1-6,CASSPVEDFSYNSPLHF,TGCGCCAGCAGCCCAGTTGAAGATTTCTCCTATAATTCACCCCTCCACTTT
NA,NA,TRBV4-3,11,TRBJ2-7,CASSLRDEQYF,TGCGCCAGCAGCCTTAGGGACGAGCAGTACTTC
TRBD1,many,TRBV12-3/TRBV12-4,13,TRBJ2-1,CASRPEGGGEQFF,TGTGCCAGCAGACCGGAAGGGGGCGGTGAGCAGTTCTTC
TRBD2,many,TRBV6-5,12,TRBJ2-7,CASSAGLVEQYF,TGTGCCAGCAGCGCGGGACTAGTCGAGCAGTACTTC
NA,NA,TRBV11-2,13,TRBJ2-7,CASSLSHLYEQYF,TGTGCCAGCAGCTTAAGTCACCTCTACGAGCAGTACTTC
NA,NA,TRBV11-2,12,TRBJ2-1,CASSRNLDEQFF,TGTGCCAGCAGCCGGAATCTCGATGAGCAGTTCTTC
NA,many,TRBV4-3,15,TRBJ2-2,CASSQGVGRTGELFF,TGCGCCAGCAGCCAAGGGGTAGGGAGGACCGGGGAGCTGTTTTTT
NA,NA,TRBV28,11,TRBJ1-4,CASSLYEKLFF,TGTGCCAGCAGTTTGTATGAAAAACTGTTTTTT
TRBD1,NA,TRBV5-4,12,TRBJ2-5,CASSRDRETQYF,TGTGCCAGCAGCCGGGACAGAGAGACCCAGTACTTC
TRBD2,few,TRBV18,17,TRBJ2-4,CASSLVDSTGGSNIQYF,TGTGCCAGCTCACTCGTGGACAGTACGGGAGGGTCTAACATTCAGTACTTC
NA,NA,TRBV5-4,11,TRBJ2-1,CASSFDAEQFF,TGTGCCAGCAGCTTCGACGCTGAGCAGTTCTTC